The 30 T cell receptor beta chains presented below share a single source sample, sequenced in a study of blood T cells in healthy people across ages. A sample-barcoded 5' primer and a J-beta primer mix were used in a second PCR of about 7 to 11 cycles. One entry per CDR3 protein results from TCRdb running MiXCR on the 5' RACE reads. Among a few hundred thousand distinct CDR3 sequences listed, approximately 26% were seen once. The sample was also linked to a second study, of T cells of mothers and their children.

Sequencing used blood. These TCRs come from a boy aged 2-9 years in good health.

The CDR3 here is CSAYSGQGYQETQYF. CDR3 nucleotide sequence: TGCAGTGCTTACTCGGGACAGGGGTACCAAGAGACCCAGTACTTC. The chain combines TRBV20-1 with TRBJ2-5; 10 nucleotides agree with TRBD1. The germline gives CDR1 DFQATT, CDR2 SNEGSKA (reference sequence). With V trimmed by 5 bases and J by 0 bases, 6 bases remained unmatched. There are 15 residues in the CDR3.

V usage is TRBV19 and J usage is TRBJ2-1, with a tentative D call TRBD2 (6 bases). The CDR3 is 13 amino acids. CDR1 is LNHDA and CDR2 is SQIVND in the germline V gene (reference sequence). V lost 6 bases, J lost 6 bases, and 12 bases lay in between. The CDR3: CASSNGGGNEQFF. DNA of the CDR3: TGTGCCAGTAGCAACGGGGGAGGCAATGAGCAGTTCTTC.

The chain uses TRBV20-1 and TRBJ2-7; D possibly corresponds to TRBD2 (7 bases). This CDR3 has 14 amino acids. Looked up from germline, CDR1 is DFQATT and CDR2 is SNEGSKA (reference sequence). V lost 0 bases and J lost 0, with 9 bases in between. The CDR3 loop reads CSAREGGHSYEQYF. The DNA for the CDR3 is TGCAGTGCTAGAGAGGGGGGGCACTCCTACGAGCAGTACTTC.

This chain joins TRBV20-1 and TRBJ2-1; 11 bases match TRBD2. V lost 6 bases, J lost 5 bases, and 9 bases stayed unmatched. This CDR3 contains 15 residues. Germline lookup yields CDR1 DFQATT and CDR2 SNEGSKA (reference sequence). In DNA, the CDR3 is TGCAGTGCGATCGAACTAGCGGGAGACCACAATGAGCAGTTCTTC. This encodes CSAIELAGDHNEQFF.

This clonotype was observed a few times. The chain recombines TRBV3-1 with TRBJ1-1, with D tentatively TRBD1 (5 bases). This CDR3 has 14 amino acids. Trimming pared 0 bases from V and 11 bases from J, leaving 16 bases between. Germline V gene data show CDR1 as LGHDT and CDR2 as YNNKEL (reference sequence). The CDR3 reads CASSQDGGPGWAFF. The CDR3 DNA is TGTGCCAGCAGCCAAGATGGGGGACCAGGGTGGGCTTTCTTT.

The CDR3 spells CASSDYSETQYF. As DNA, the CDR3 is TGTGCCAGCAGTGACTACTCAGAGACCCAGTACTTC. This sequence joins TRBV2 and TRBJ2-5; unclear D gene. V was cut by 3 bases and J by 4 bases, with 6 bases left in between. CDR3 length: 12 residues. Germline-derived CDR1 and CDR2 are SNHLY and FYNNEI.

This clonotype was observed a few times. V usage is TRBV4-2 and J usage is TRBJ2-3; 13 nucleotides match TRBD2. The CDR3 runs 16 residues. CDR1 is LGHNA, CDR2 YNFKEQ, per germline. The ends lost 1 base at V and 10 bases at J; junction bases unmatched: 8. CDR3 nucleotide sequence: TGTGCCAGCAGCCAAGTACTAGCGGGAGGGGACCTTGCGCAGTATTTT. As protein: CASSQVLAGGDLAQYF.

The rearrangement uses TRBV3-1 and TRBJ2-7; D gene unclear. With 0 bases removed from V and 5 bases from J, the gap between germline ends came to 8 bases. CDR1 is LGHDT and CDR2 is YNNKEL in the germline V gene (reference sequence). There are 13 residues in the CDR3. The CDR3 nucleotides are TGTGCCAGCAGCCAAGAGGGGAAAGACGAGCAGTACTTC. Its protein product is CASSQEGKDEQYF.

This clonotype came up a few times. The rearrangement links TRBV14 to TRBJ2-4, with 12 bases aligning to TRBD2. The CDR3 sequence is 16 residues long. J lost 2 bases, V lost 4 bases, and 3 bases had no gene match. Looked up from germline, CDR1 is SGHDN and CDR2 is FVKESK. The CDR3 protein is CASSRTSGRSKNIQYF. The DNA of the CDR3 is TGTGCCAGCAGCCGAACTAGCGGGAGGTCCAAAAACATTCAGTACTTC.

V is TRBV5-1 and J is TRBJ2-4, with a weak D call TRBD2 (6 bases). The germline gives CDR1 SGHRS, CDR2 YFSETQ. The CDR3 spans 14 residues. The germline V and J ends were trimmed by 0 bases and 6 bases, with 10 bases remaining between them. The CDR3 loop is CASSLVSGLNIQYF. The CDR3 DNA is TGCGCCAGCAGCTTGGTTAGCGGCCTAAACATTCAGTACTTC.

This clonotype has a count of ten or more. The genes are TRBV2 and TRBJ2-5; D is uncertain. The J call may be wrong; the DNA end is better matched by TRBJ2-1. CDR3 length equals 12 residues. CDR1 is SNHLY and CDR2 is FYNNEI in the germline V gene. DNA of the CDR3: TGTGCCAGCAGTAAAGACGGTGACGAGCAGTTCTTC. It specifies CASSKDGDEQFF.

V usage is TRBV10-3 and J usage is TRBJ2-5, with 7 bases aligning to TRBD1. The end of the DNA fits TRBJ2-7 better, so the J call may be wrong. Germline values: CDR1 ENHRY, CDR2 SYGVKD. This CDR3 contains 14 residues. CDR3 nucleotide sequence: TGTGCCATCAGTGAATCGACAGGGAACTACGAGCAGTACTTC. Amino acids: CAISESTGNYEQYF.

This clonotype came up a few times. The chain joins TRBV6-2 or TRBV6-3 to TRBJ2-2; 11 bases agree with TRBD2. V was pared by 0 bases and J by 3 bases, with 6 bases of the junction left unmatched. Germline CDR1 reads MNHEY; CDR2 reads SVGEGT. This CDR3 is built from 18 residues. CDR3 region: CASSYSNAGLADTGELFF. CDR3 DNA: TGTGCCAGCAGTTACTCAAACGCGGGACTAGCGGACACCGGGGAGCTGTTTTTT.

V is TRBV9 and J is TRBJ2-5; TRBD1 aligns across 7 bases. The end of the DNA aligns better with TRBJ2-1, so the J call may be wrong. The CDR3 extends over 18 amino acids. The germline CDR1 and CDR2 sequences are SGDLS and YYNGEE. CDR3 in amino acids: CASSVATSTGSIYNEQFF. CDR3 DNA sequence: TGTGCCAGCAGCGTAGCCACCTCGACAGGGTCTATTTACAATGAGCAGTTCTTC.

V gene TRBV7-9 combines with J gene TRBJ1-1; 7 nucleotides align to TRBD1. With V trimmed by 3 bases and J by 6 bases, 10 bases remained unmatched. There are 15 residues in the CDR3. Germline V gene data show CDR1 as SEHNR and CDR2 as FQNEAQ (reference sequence). The CDR3 region has the DNA TGTGCCAGCAGCTTTAATTCGGGCAGGGGGGCTGAAGCTTTCTTT. Translating gives CASSFNSGRGAEAFF.

The chain is built from TRBV5-5 and TRBJ2-1, with D possibly being TRBD2 (6 bases). This CDR3 comprises 15 residues. CDR1 is SGHKS and CDR2 is YYEKEE in the germline V gene (reference sequence). Trimming took 2 bases from V and 2 from J, leaving 11 bases between them. The CDR3 spells CASSLTGLPYNEQFF. DNA for the CDR3: TGTGCCAGCAGCTTAACGGGACTCCCCTACAATGAGCAGTTCTTC. The variable domain in full, completed from reference TRBV5-5 and TRBJ2-1, reads DAGVTQSPTHLIKTRGQQVTLRCSPISGHKSVSWYQQVLGQGPQFIFQYYEKEERGRGNFPDRFSARQFPNYSSELNVNALLLGDSALYLCASSLTGLPYNEQFFGPGTRLTVL.

The chain has TRBV7-2 and TRBJ2-3, with D tentatively TRBD2 (6 bases). V was clipped by 5 bases and J by 5 bases, with 20 bases between them. The CDR3 runs 16 residues. Germline-derived CDR1 and CDR2 are SGHTA and FQGNSA. For the CDR3, the DNA is TGTGCCAGCAGCCCCCAGCGGCGGGGTGGGGGAGATACGCAGTATTTT. As protein: CASSPQRRGGGDTQYF.

The V gene is TRBV10-3, the J gene TRBJ1-3; 10 positions match TRBD1. Germline CDR1 is ENHRY and CDR2 is SYGVKD. CDR3 length equals 15 residues. The V gene end was trimmed by 5 bases and the J gene end by 2 bases; junction bases not matched to a gene: 3. The CDR3 DNA reads as TGTGCCATCAGTCCCGGACAGGGGGCTGGAAACACCATATATTTT. Translating gives CAISPGQGAGNTIYF.

In its sample, this clonotype was seen a few times. The rearrangement links TRBV10-3 to TRBJ1-1; 7 bases agree with TRBD1. This CDR3 contains 13 residues. Germline-derived CDR1 and CDR2 are ENHRY and SYGVKD. With V trimmed by 5 bases and J by 5 bases, 5 bases remained unmatched. Written as DNA, the CDR3 is TGTGCCATCAGTTCCAGGGGGGGGACTGAAGCTTTCTTT. It specifies CAISSRGGTEAFF.

This clonotype was counted between two and nine times. The rearrangement joins TRBV7-9 to TRBJ2-5; D is perhaps TRBD2 (5 bases). The DNA end favors TRBJ2-1, so the J call may be wrong. The CDR3 has 12 amino acids. Germline values: CDR1 SEHNR, CDR2 FQNEAQ (reference sequence). This chain's CDR3 is CASSPDYGEQFF. The CDR3 coding sequence is TGTGCCAGCAGTCCCGACTACGGGGAGCAGTTCTTC.

Only a few counts were recorded for this clonotype. The chain joins TRBV7-6 to TRBJ2-1; perhaps D is TRBD1 or TRBD2 (8 bases each). Germline values: CDR1 SGHVS, CDR2 FNYEAQ. The germline V and J ends were trimmed by 5 bases and 4 bases, with 30 bases remaining between them. CDR3 length: 20 amino acids. The CDR3 sequence is CASSPKLSGGAPSGYNEQFF. The CDR3 nucleotides are TGTGCCAGCAGCCCCAAGCTGTCAGGGGGCGCGCCTAGCGGGTACAATGAGCAGTTCTTC.

This clonotype was seen a handful of times. The chain has TRBV6-2 or TRBV6-3 and TRBJ1-1; maybe TRBD1 (5 bases). The length of the CDR3 is 16 residues. Germline V gene sequence: CDR1 MNHEY, CDR2 SVGEGT. V lost 0 bases and J lost 1, with 12 bases in between. CDR3 residues: CASSYSKARENTEAFF. In DNA form, the CDR3 reads TGTGCCAGCAGTTACTCGAAAGCCAGGGAGAACACTGAAGCTTTCTTT.

This clonotype was detected a few times. The CDR3, as DNA: TGTGCCAGTAGTATTGGGGGGGAGAATGAGCAGTTCTTC. Protein sequence: CASSIGGENEQFF. The rearrangement joins TRBV19 to TRBJ2-1; 7 bases are a match to TRBD2. The V segment lost 3 bases and the J segment 7 bases; nucleotides outside the gene matches: 3. CDR1 and CDR2 (germline): LNHDA, SQIVND (reference sequence). The CDR3 covers 13 residues.

This clonotype was counted a single time. This chain joins TRBV7-9 and TRBJ2-2; no clear D. Trimming removed 5 bases at V and 5 bases at J, with 15 bases between. Germline assignment: CDR1 SEHNR and CDR2 FQNEAQ (reference sequence). The CDR3 is 15 amino acids. Here the CDR3 DNA reads TGTGCCAGCAGCCCAACCCAACGCCTGACCGGGGAGCTGTTTTTT. This encodes CASSPTQRLTGELFF.

This clonotype turned up a few times. One junction end disagrees with the germline gene, perhaps due to a read error. The chain has TRBV7-7 and TRBJ2-7; 9 nucleotides match TRBD2. The CDR3 is 14 amino acids. Germline V gives CDR1 SSHAT, CDR2 FNYEAQ (reference sequence). The CDR3 DNA sequence: TGTGCTAGCAGCCCAGCGGGGGGACGGAGTGAGCAGTACTTC. As protein: CASSPAGGRSEQYF.

The chain uses TRBV5-6 and TRBJ2-5, with 14 bases identical to TRBD2. Germline V CDR1 and CDR2: SGHDT, YYEEEE. Trimming removed 4 bases from V and 5 bases from J; junction bases left unmatched: 10. The CDR3 totals 17 residues. As DNA, the CDR3 is TGTGCCAGCAGCCCCCAGGGACTAGCGGGAGTCGTGGAGACCCAGTACTTC. Its translation is CASSPQGLAGVVETQYF. Looking up the rest from reference TRBV5-6 and TRBJ2-5 gives the full variable domain: DAGVTQSPTHLIKTRGQQVTLRCSPKSGHDTVSWYQQALGQGPQFIFQYYEEEERQRGNFPDRFSGHQFPNYSSELNVNALLLGDSALYLCASSPQGLAGVVETQYFGPGTRLLVL.

This clonotype was seen only once. For the CDR3, the DNA is TGTGCCAGCAGTGAATCCAAGGGTACCCCAACTAATGAAAAACTGTTTTTT. This encodes CASSESKGTPTNEKLFF. The V gene is TRBV25-1, the J gene TRBJ1-4; D remains unclear. Germline loops: CDR1 MGHDK, CDR2 SYGVNS. This CDR3 is 17 amino acids long. V was shortened by 1 base and J by 0 bases, with 12 bases between the two germline ends.

This clonotype appeared a few times. CDR3: CASSRSGLAGNTGELFF. For the CDR3, the DNA is TGTGCCAGCAGCCGCTCGGGACTAGCGGGCAACACCGGGGAGCTGTTTTTT. The rearrangement uses TRBV6-5 and TRBJ2-2; 12 bases are a match to TRBD2. CDR1 is MNHEY, CDR2 SVGAGI, per germline. The V and J ends lost 6 bases and 2 bases, in that order; junction bases with no gene match: 7. The CDR3 loop spans 17 amino acids.

The chain couples TRBV20-1 to TRBJ2-5; TRBD2 agrees at 8 bases. The end of the DNA fits TRBJ2-7 better, so the J call may be wrong. The CDR3 is 14 residues long. CDR1 is DFQATT, CDR2 SNEGSKA, per germline (reference sequence). In DNA form, the CDR3 reads TGCAGTGCTAGAGATATAAGCGGGAGCTACGAGCAGTACGTC. Translation gives CSARDISGSYEQYV.

This clonotype was counted only a few times. The chain couples TRBV7-2 to TRBJ2-3; no clear D. The CDR3 sequence is 14 residues long. Germline V gene lookup returns CDR1 SGHTA and CDR2 FQGNSA. V lost 5 bases to trimming and J lost 5 bases, with 14 bases between them. This CDR3 is CASSQKLAGDTQYF. The CDR3 DNA is TGTGCCAGCAGCCAGAAACTGGCTGGAGATACGCAGTATTTT.